This T cell receptor beta chain was observed in a study of CD8 T cells in Susac syndrome. Overall study results and limits: Acknowledgment was made by the study that its TCR sequencing and HLA analysis involved a relatively small number of individuals.

cDNA came from around 0.5 to 1 ug RNA primed by random hexamers. Amplification of TCR beta CDR3 spanned 54 Vbeta and 13 Jbeta via immunoSEQ multiplex PCR. MiXCR was run by TCRdb on the immunoSEQ multiplex PCR reads, yielding one entry per CDR3 protein. The data hold 200,000 or so distinct CDR3 sequences, with about 90% observed a single time. Of note for this clonotype: Its antigen is not identified.

Sequencing input: CD8+ T cells from PBMCs. The TCR sequence derives from a human donor with multiple sclerosis.

The CDR3 DNA reads TGTGCCAGCAGTCCGACAGTTAACTATGGCTACACCTTC. Encoded protein: CASSPTVNYGYTF. The chain uses TRBV2 and TRBJ1-2; D is possibly TRBD1 (5 bases). Deletions cut 5 bases from V and 1 base from J, with 8 bases between. CDR1 and CDR2 from the germline V gene are SNHLY and FYNNEI. The CDR3 totals 13 residues. The full variable domain, completed using reference TRBV2 and TRBJ1-2, is EPEVTQTPSHQVTQMGQEVILRCVPISNHLYFYWYRQILGQKVEFLVSFYNNEISEKSEIFDDQFSVERPDGSNFTLKIRSTKLEDSAMYFCASSPTVNYGYTFGSGTRLTVV.